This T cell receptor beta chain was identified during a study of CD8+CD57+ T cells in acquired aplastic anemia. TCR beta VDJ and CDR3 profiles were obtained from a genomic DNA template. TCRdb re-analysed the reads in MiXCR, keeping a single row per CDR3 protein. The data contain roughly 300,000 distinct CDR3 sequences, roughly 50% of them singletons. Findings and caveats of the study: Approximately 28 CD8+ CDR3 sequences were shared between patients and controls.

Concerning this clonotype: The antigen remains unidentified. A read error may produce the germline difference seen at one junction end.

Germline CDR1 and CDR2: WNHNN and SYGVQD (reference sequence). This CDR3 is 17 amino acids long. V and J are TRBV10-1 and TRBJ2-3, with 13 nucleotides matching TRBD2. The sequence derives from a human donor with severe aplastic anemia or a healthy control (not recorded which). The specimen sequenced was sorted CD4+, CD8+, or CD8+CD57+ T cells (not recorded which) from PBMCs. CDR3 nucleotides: TGTGCCATCAGTGAGTCAGGACTAGCGGGAGTTGCAGATACGCAGTATTTT. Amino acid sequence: CAISESGLAGVADTQYF.